The 7 T cell receptor beta chains given below trace back to one sample, sequenced in a study of CD8 T cells in Susac syndrome. A quantity of roughly 0.5 to 1 ug RNA underwent reverse transcription using random hexamers. TCRdb passed the immunoSEQ multiplex PCR reads through MiXCR, listing each CDR3 protein once. The sample yields some 130,000 distinct CDR3 sequences, about 94% seen once. Sequenced: CD4+ T cells from PBMCs. The source of these receptors is a human donor with multiple sclerosis.

The chain is built from TRBV9 and TRBJ1-3; D not certain. The V end lost 0 bases, the J end lost 2 bases, and 9 bases lay between the germline ends. This CDR3 is 15 amino acids long. The germline V gene encodes CDR1 SGDLS and CDR2 YYNGEE. The CDR3 coding sequence is TGTGCCAGCAGCGTAGCAGATAACGCTGGAAACACCATATATTTT. Translating gives CASSVADNAGNTIYF.

The chain recombines TRBV19 with TRBJ1-1; D may be TRBD1 (6 bases). The germline CDR1 and CDR2 sequences are LNHDA and SQIVND (reference sequence). The V gene lost 5 bases and the J gene lost 4 bases, with 11 bases spanning the gap. The CDR3 extends over 13 amino acids. Here the CDR3 DNA reads TGTGCCAGTAGTGAAACAGGGCCCACTGAAGCTTTCTTT. This translates into CASSETGPTEAFF. The full variable domain, completed using reference TRBV19 and TRBJ1-1, is DGGITQSPKYLFRKEGQNVTLSCEQNLNHDAMYWYRQDPGQGLRLIYYSQIVNDFQKGDIAEGYSVSREKKESFPLTVTSAQKNPTAFYLCASSETGPTEAFFGQGTRLTVV.

The chain couples TRBV6-6 to TRBJ1-3; D is possibly TRBD1 (6 bases). Germline V gene data show CDR1 as MNHNY and CDR2 as SVGAGI (reference sequence). V lost 5 bases and J lost 0, with 11 bases in between. CDR3 length: 15 amino acids. DNA of the CDR3: TGTGCCAGCAGTCCGACAGGCAACTCTGGAAACACCATATATTTT. This translates into CASSPTGNSGNTIYF.

The V call is TRBV30, the J call TRBJ2-7; 11 nucleotides match TRBD1. Unmatched junction bases numbered 9, after V lost 3 bases and J lost 2 bases. The CDR3 is made up of 16 amino acids. From germline, CDR1 is GTSNPN and CDR2 SVGIG (reference sequence). The CDR3 loop reads CAWRPPWTGGPYEQYF. As DNA, the CDR3 is TGTGCCTGGAGGCCCCCCTGGACAGGGGGCCCCTACGAGCAGTACTTC.

This clonotype was picked up one time. The J gene is TRBJ1-1, the V gene TRBV6-6, with D unclear. V was trimmed by 4 bases and J by 6 bases, leaving 9 bases between them. Germline values: CDR1 MNHNY, CDR2 SVGAGI (reference sequence). The CDR3 extends over 12 amino acids. The CDR3 here is CASSFGSAEAFF. CDR3 in DNA: TGTGCCAGCAGTTTTGGGAGCGCTGAAGCTTTCTTT.

The table lists this clonotype with a few counts. The rearrangement uses TRBV5-1 and TRBJ2-7; D is unresolved. Trimming stripped 4 bases from V and 3 bases from J, with 14 bases between. This CDR3 has 14 residues. Germline CDR1 is SGHRS and CDR2 is YFSETQ. The CDR3 sequence is CASSPPWAYYEQYF. The CDR3 DNA reads TGCGCCAGCAGCCCACCCTGGGCCTACTACGAGCAGTACTTC.

This clonotype was counted once. The chain joins TRBV6-5 to TRBJ1-1, with no clear D. The CDR3 spans 13 residues. With 0 bases removed from V and 4 bases from J, the gap between germline ends came to 6 bases. Germline lookup yields CDR1 MNHEY and CDR2 SVGAGI. CDR3 sequence reads: CASSYSWGTEAFF. The CDR3 DNA reads as TGTGCCAGCAGTTACTCCTGGGGCACTGAAGCTTTCTTT.